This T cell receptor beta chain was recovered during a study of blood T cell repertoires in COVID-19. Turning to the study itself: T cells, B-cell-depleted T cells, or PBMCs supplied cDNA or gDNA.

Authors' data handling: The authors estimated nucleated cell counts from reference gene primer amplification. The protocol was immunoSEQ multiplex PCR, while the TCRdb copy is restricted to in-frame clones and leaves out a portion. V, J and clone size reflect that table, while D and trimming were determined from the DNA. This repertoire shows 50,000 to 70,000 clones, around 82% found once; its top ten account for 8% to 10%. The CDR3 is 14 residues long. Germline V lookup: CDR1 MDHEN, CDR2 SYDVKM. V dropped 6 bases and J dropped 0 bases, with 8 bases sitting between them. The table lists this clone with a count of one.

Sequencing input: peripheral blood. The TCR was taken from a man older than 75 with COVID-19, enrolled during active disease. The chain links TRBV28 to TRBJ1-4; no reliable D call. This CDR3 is CASSLLATNEKLFF. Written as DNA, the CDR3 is TGTGCCAGCAGCTTACTAGCAACTAATGAAAAACTGTTTTTT.